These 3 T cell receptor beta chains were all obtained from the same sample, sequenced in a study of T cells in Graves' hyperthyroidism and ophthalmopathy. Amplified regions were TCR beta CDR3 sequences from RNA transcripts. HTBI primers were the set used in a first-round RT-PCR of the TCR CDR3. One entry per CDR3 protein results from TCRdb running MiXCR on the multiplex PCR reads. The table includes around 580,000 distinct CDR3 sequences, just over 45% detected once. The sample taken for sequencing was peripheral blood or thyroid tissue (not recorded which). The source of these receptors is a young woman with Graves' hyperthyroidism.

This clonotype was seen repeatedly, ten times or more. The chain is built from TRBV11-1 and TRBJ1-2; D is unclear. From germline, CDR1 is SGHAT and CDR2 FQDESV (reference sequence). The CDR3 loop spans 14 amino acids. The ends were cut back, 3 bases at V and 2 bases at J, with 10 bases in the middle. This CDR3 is CASSFLTGNYGYTF. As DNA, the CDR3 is TGTGCCAGCAGCTTCTTGACGGGGAACTATGGCTACACCTTC.

The CDR3 protein is CASSPPASGRNTGELFF. The CDR3 nucleotides are TGTGCCAGCTCACCTCCGGCTAGCGGGAGGAACACCGGGGAGCTGTTTTTT. This chain uses TRBV7-9 with TRBJ2-2; 10 nucleotides agree with TRBD2. Germline V CDR1 and CDR2: SEHNR, FQNEAQ (reference sequence). The length of the CDR3 is 17 residues. V dropped 8 bases and J dropped 1; count of bases not matched to a gene: 10.

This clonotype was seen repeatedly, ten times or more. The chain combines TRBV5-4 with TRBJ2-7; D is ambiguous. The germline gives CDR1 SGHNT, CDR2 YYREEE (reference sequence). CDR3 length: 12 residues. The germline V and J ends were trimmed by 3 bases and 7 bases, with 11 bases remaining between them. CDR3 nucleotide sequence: TGTGCCAGCAGCTCAAGGCCCCGGGAGCAGTACTTC. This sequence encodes CASSSRPREQYF.